Reported below is one T cell receptor beta chain. Its antigen remains unidentified. Here immunoSEQ multiplex PCR was the method, and the copy in TCRdb shows in-frame clones only, minus some. The data show about 20,000 clones, 75% to 80% seen once. The data are from a study of T cell clones after liver transplantation. Study in general: TCRbeta sequencing after a pre-transplant mixed lymphocyte reaction identified graft-donor-reactive clones, later tracked in post-transplant blood. Study outcomes and limitations: A larger donor-reactive than third-party decline suggested partial antigen-specific deletion. Circulating graft-donor-reactive CD4 TCRbeta sequences fell significantly post-transplant in 5 of 8 subjects.

The CDR3 totals 14 residues. Per the germline V gene, CDR1 is MRHNA and CDR2 is SNTAGT. The trim removed 5 bases at V and 2 bases at J, leaving 6 bases unmatched. This specimen consisted of CD8+ T cells from blood, obtained about 56 months after liver transplant. The chain has TRBV6-4 and TRBJ2-7; the match to TRBD1 covers 7 bases. The sequence derives from a human patient who received a liver transplant. Certain T cells may be donor cells from the graft. DNA for the CDR3: TGTGCCAGCAGTTATCAGACAGGGCCCTACGAGCAGTACTTC. Translated, it gives CASSYQTGPYEQYF.